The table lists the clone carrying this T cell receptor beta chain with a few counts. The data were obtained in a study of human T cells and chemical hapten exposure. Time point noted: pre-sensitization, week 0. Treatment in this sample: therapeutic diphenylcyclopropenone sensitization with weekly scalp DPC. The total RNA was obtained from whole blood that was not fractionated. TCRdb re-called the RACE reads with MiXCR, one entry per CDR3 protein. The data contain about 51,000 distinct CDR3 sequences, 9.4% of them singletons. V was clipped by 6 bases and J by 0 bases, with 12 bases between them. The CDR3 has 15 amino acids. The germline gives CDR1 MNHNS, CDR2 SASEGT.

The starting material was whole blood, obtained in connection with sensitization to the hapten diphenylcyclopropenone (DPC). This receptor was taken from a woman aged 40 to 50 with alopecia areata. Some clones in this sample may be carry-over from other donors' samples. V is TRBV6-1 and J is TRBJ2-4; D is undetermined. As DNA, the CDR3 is TGTGCCAGCAGCCCACCGACCCTAGCCAAAAACATTCAGTACTTC. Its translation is CASSPPTLAKNIQYF.